These 31 T cell receptor beta chains share one sample of origin, sequenced in a study of shared clonotypes between healthy human individuals. Assay used: immunoSEQ multiplex PCR; TCRdb lists only in-frame clones, some missing. This table holds about 380,000 clones, around 96% found once. The specimen was memory CD8+ T cells sorted from blood. Subset here: CD45RO+ cells pooled with CCR7-negative TemRA cells. The receptors here all came from a man younger than 40 in good health.

This chain connects TRBV7-3 to TRBJ1-1; D is uncertain. This CDR3 comprises 13 residues. Per germline, CDR1 SGHTA and CDR2 FQGTGA. Trimming shortened V by 0 bases and J by 0 bases, and 2 bases separated the two germline ends. CDR3 region: CASSLTVNTEAFF. The DNA of the CDR3 is TGTGCCAGCAGCTTAACGGTGAACACTGAAGCTTTCTTT.

The J gene is TRBJ1-3, the V gene TRBV19; D remains unclear. V gave up 1 base and J gave up 0 bases, with 7 bases separating them. The germline CDR1 and CDR2 sequences are LNHDA and SQIVND (reference sequence). The CDR3 has 15 residues. This CDR3 is CASSIAVLSGNTIYF. The DNA of the CDR3 is TGTGCCAGTAGTATAGCCGTACTCTCTGGAAACACCATATATTTT.

The CDR3: CASSYRVGNQPQHF. In DNA form, the CDR3 reads TGTGCCAGCAGTTACAGGGTTGGCAATCAGCCCCAGCATTTT. The V call is TRBV6-5, the J call TRBJ1-5; no clear D gene. CDR3 length equals 14 residues. V dropped 2 bases and J dropped 2 bases, with 7 bases sitting between them. Germline CDR1 and CDR2: MNHEY and SVGAGI.

The rearrangement links TRBV5-4 to TRBJ2-5; no clear D gene. V was pared by 2 bases and J by 3 bases, with 8 bases between. CDR3 length: 13 amino acids. Germline CDR1 SGHNT, CDR2 YYREEE (reference sequence). CDR3 DNA: TGTGCCAGCAGCTTAGAGAGAGAAGAGACCCAGTACTTC. Protein sequence: CASSLEREETQYF.

J is TRBJ2-1 and V is TRBV9; 14 bases map to TRBD2. This CDR3 spans 18 amino acids. V lost 4 bases, J lost 7 bases, and 13 bases stayed unmatched. CDR1 SGDLS and CDR2 YYNGEE come from the germline V gene. The CDR3 coding sequence is TGTGCCAGCAGCCTCGTTGATCGGACTAGCGGGAGGAGTAATGAGCAGTTCTTC. Translated: CASSLVDRTSGRSNEQFF.

The V gene is TRBV19, the J gene TRBJ2-3, with D possibly called TRBD1 or TRBD2 (5 bases each). CDR3 length equals 15 residues. Germline loops: CDR1 LNHDA, CDR2 SQIVND (reference sequence). The ends were cut back, 3 bases at V and 2 bases at J, with 12 bases in the middle. The CDR3, as DNA: TGTGCCAGTAGTATCCCGGGGCCCTACACAGATACGCAGTATTTT. Translating it yields CASSIPGPYTDTQYF.

This chain uses TRBV28 with TRBJ1-3, with 8 bases identical to TRBD1. CDR3 length: 15 residues. Trimming took 6 bases from V and 4 from J; bases not matched to a gene: 8. The V gene's germline CDR1 is MDHEN and CDR2 SYDVKM. The CDR3 DNA follows: TGTGCCAGCAGCCCCCAGACAGGGGTCGGAAACACCATATATTTT. This translates into CASSPQTGVGNTIYF.

The chain is built from TRBV30 and TRBJ2-7; 11 bases line up with TRBD2. This CDR3 comprises 15 residues. Germline V gene data show CDR1 as GTSNPN and CDR2 as SVGIG (reference sequence). V lost 4 bases, J lost 4 bases, and 9 bases stayed unmatched. The CDR3: CAWTMPGTSGYEQYF. DNA for the CDR3: TGTGCCTGGACCATGCCCGGGACTAGCGGTTACGAGCAGTACTTC.

This clone was detected a few times. This chain joins TRBV6-6 and TRBJ1-5; D is possibly TRBD1 (5 bases). V was cut by 6 bases and J by 5 bases, with 11 bases left in between. This CDR3 is 13 amino acids long. CDR1 MNHNY and CDR2 SVGAGI come from the germline V gene (reference sequence). CDR3 DNA sequence: TGTGCCAGCAGGAGTAGGGGAGATCAGCCCCAGCATTTT. Its translation: CASRSRGDQPQHF.

This clone came up once. The V call is TRBV7-9, the J call TRBJ2-1, with 9 nucleotides matching TRBD1. The V gene's germline CDR1 is SEHNR and CDR2 FQNEAQ (reference sequence). Trimming at V came to 4 bases and at J to 1 base, leaving 8 bases not matched to a gene. CDR3 size: 17 residues. CDR3 DNA sequence: TGTGCCAGCAGCTCAGGACAGGGGCGTGTTTCCTACAATGAGCAGTTCTTC. Residues: CASSSGQGRVSYNEQFF.

In this sample, this clone turned up once. The J gene is TRBJ2-7, the V gene TRBV6-5; D perhaps matches TRBD1 (6 bases). The V end lost 0 bases, the J end lost 4 bases, and 13 bases lay between the germline ends. This CDR3 region has 15 residues. CDR1 and CDR2 (germline): MNHEY, SVGAGI. DNA of the CDR3: TGTGCCAGCAGTTACTCGGGGGCCCCTGGATACGAGCAGTACTTC. Its protein product is CASSYSGAPGYEQYF.

The rearrangement links TRBV6-7 to TRBJ2-3; TRBD2 agrees at 8 bases. TRBV6-7 is reported as an ORF; its role is uncertain. The junction had 17 bases not matched to a gene; V was cut back by 6 bases and J by 0 bases. The CDR3 contains 19 residues. The CDR3 sequence: CASSTTREGHSSSTDTQYF. CDR3 nucleotide sequence: TGTGCCAGCAGCACCACACGGGAGGGCCATAGTTCTAGCACAGATACGCAGTATTTT.

As regards this clone: This same CDR3 is encoded by further DNA sequences in the sample. This chain uses TRBV11-2 with TRBJ2-7, with TRBD1 matching over 7 bases. The CDR3 has 15 residues. CDR1 SGHAT and CDR2 FQNNGV come from the germline V gene. The V segment lost 5 bases and the J segment 0 bases; nucleotides outside the gene matches: 7. CDR3: CASSLVAGGSYEQYF. The CDR3 DNA reads TGTGCCAGCAGCCTAGTCGCAGGGGGCTCCTACGAGCAGTACTTC.

The chain uses TRBV5-8 and TRBJ1-5; tentatively, D is TRBD1 (5 bases). Trimming shortened V by 0 bases and J by 5 bases, and 12 bases separated the two germline ends. CDR1 and CDR2 from the germline V gene are SGHTS and YDEGEE. The CDR3 is made up of 15 amino acids. The CDR3 DNA sequence: TGTGCCAGCAGCTTGGGACAGCTCCCCTATCAGCCCCAGCATTTT. This translates into CASSLGQLPYQPQHF.

The rearrangement uses TRBV15 and TRBJ2-7; D is possibly TRBD1 or TRBD2 (5 bases each). CDR1 and CDR2 from the germline V gene are LNHNV and YYDKDF (reference sequence). The CDR3 consists of 13 residues. Trimming removed 5 bases at V and 1 base at J, with 9 bases between. The CDR3 region is CATSRWGSYEQYF. In DNA, the CDR3 is TGTGCCACCAGCCGCTGGGGGTCCTACGAGCAGTACTTC.

This clone was seen only once. The V gene is TRBV6-1, the J gene TRBJ1-5, with D unclear. V was trimmed by 3 bases and J by 2 bases, leaving 8 bases between them. The V gene's germline CDR1 is MNHNS and CDR2 SASEGT. This CDR3 region has 14 residues. The CDR3 nucleotides are TGTGCCAGCAGTGAGGCGGCAGGCAATCAGCCCCAGCATTTT. It translates to CASSEAAGNQPQHF.

This rearrangement joins TRBV4-2 to TRBJ2-7; D not certain. This CDR3 is built from 15 residues. Trimming took off 1 base at V and 2 bases at J, with 12 bases between the two ends. Germline V gene sequence: CDR1 LGHNA, CDR2 YNFKEQ. The CDR3 protein is CASSQVDSSTYEQYF. CDR3 bases: TGTGCCAGCAGCCAAGTAGACTCCTCTACCTACGAGCAGTACTTC.

J is TRBJ1-1 and V is TRBV30; D is undetermined. Germline lookup yields CDR1 GTSNPN and CDR2 SVGIG (reference sequence). The length of the CDR3 is 13 residues. V shed 4 bases and J shed 1 base, with 10 bases lying between them. The CDR3: CAWIGRTNTEAFF. In nucleotides, the CDR3 is TGTGCCTGGATTGGACGGACGAACACTGAAGCTTTCTTT.

V gene TRBV28 combines with J gene TRBJ2-3; TRBD2 matches 9 bases. There are 18 residues in the CDR3. V was clipped by 8 bases and J by 0 bases; unmatched bases: 15. Per the germline V gene, CDR1 is MDHEN and CDR2 is SYDVKM. CDR3 amino acids: CASRLLGVAGGSTDTQYF. The CDR3 DNA reads TGTGCCAGCCGACTTCTCGGAGTGGCGGGAGGGAGCACAGATACGCAGTATTTT.

The CDR3 DNA reads as TGTGCCAGCAGCCCAGGACAGGGTTTCACTGAAGCTTTCTTT. Translating it yields CASSPGQGFTEAFF. The rearrangement joins TRBV11-3 to TRBJ1-1; 8 bases line up with TRBD1. Germline trimming cut 5 bases from V and 4 bases from J; bases unmatched to any gene: 6. Germline CDR1 reads SGHNT; CDR2 reads YENEEA. The CDR3 has 14 amino acids.

The chain carries TRBV6-5 and TRBJ2-5; D gene uncertain. Germline values: CDR1 MNHEY, CDR2 SVGAGI. The CDR3 has 14 residues. The V and J ends lost 9 bases and 0 bases respectively, with 14 bases between them. DNA for the CDR3: TGTGCCAGTAAAGCGCTCAGGTACCAAGAGACCCAGTACTTC. Its protein is CASKALRYQETQYF.

This chain uses TRBV5-4 with TRBJ1-4, with TRBD1 identical over 7 bases. The CDR3 has 14 residues. The germline gives CDR1 SGHNT, CDR2 YYREEE (reference sequence). Trimming at V came to 3 bases and at J to 7 bases, leaving 6 bases not matched to a gene. CDR3 sequence: CASSSGQSGEKLFF. Written as DNA, the CDR3 is TGTGCCAGCAGCTCGGGACAGTCCGGTGAAAAACTGTTTTTT.

This clone has just one count. The V gene is TRBV7-9, the J gene TRBJ2-7; a weak D match, TRBD1 (5 bases). Germline V gene lookup returns CDR1 SEHNR and CDR2 FQNEAQ (reference sequence). Trimming took off 4 bases at V and 1 base at J, with 20 bases between the two ends. This CDR3 region has 17 residues. DNA of the CDR3: TGTGCCAGCAGCTCGACAGTAATTGGAGTCCCATCCTACGAGCAGTACTTC. Protein sequence: CASSSTVIGVPSYEQYF.

This chain joins TRBV28 and TRBJ2-2; either TRBD1 or TRBD2 may supply D (5 bases each). The CDR3 loop spans 15 amino acids. CDR1 MDHEN and CDR2 SYDVKM come from the germline V gene. V shed 6 bases and J shed 6 bases, with 17 bases lying between them. Here the CDR3 reads CASSPVRGLPGELFF. The CDR3 nucleotides are TGTGCCAGCAGCCCCGTGAGGGGTTTACCCGGGGAGCTGTTTTTT.

The rearrangement joins TRBV7-3 to TRBJ2-5; D call uncertain. Trimming stripped 2 bases from V and 1 base from J, with 5 bases between. CDR1 and CDR2 from the germline V gene are SGHTA and FQGTGA. This CDR3 region has 13 residues. This CDR3 is CASSLSVQETQYF. CDR3 sequence (DNA): TGTGCCAGCAGCTTATCGGTCCAAGAGACCCAGTACTTC.

The count of this clone is one. The CDR3 sequence is CASSPGTGDGELFF. CDR3 DNA sequence: TGCGCCAGCAGCCCCGGGACAGGGGACGGGGAGCTGTTTTTT. The chain carries TRBV5-1 and TRBJ2-2, with TRBD1 matching 10 bases. The CDR3 runs to 14 residues. The V and J ends lost 4 bases and 7 bases, in that order; junction bases with no gene match: 4. Germline V gene sequence: CDR1 SGHRS, CDR2 YFSETQ.

This chain links TRBV2 with TRBJ1-5, with D hard to call. The CDR3 length is 13 residues. Trimming stripped 7 bases from V and 5 bases from J, with 12 bases between. Germline CDR1 and CDR2: SNHLY and FYNNEI. The CDR3 coding sequence is TGTGCCAGCATTCTGCGCTCCGATCAGCCCCAGCATTTT. Amino acids: CASILRSDQPQHF.

This clone appeared once. The chain couples TRBV28 to TRBJ2-7; D ambiguous. The germline V gene encodes CDR1 MDHEN and CDR2 SYDVKM. V was pared by 4 bases and J by 6 bases, with 4 bases between. CDR3 length equals 10 residues. The CDR3 DNA reads TGTGCCAGCAGTTGGGGCGAGCAGTACTTC. This sequence encodes CASSWGEQYF.

Turning to this clone: One junction end disagrees with the germline gene, perhaps due to a read error. The rearrangement joins TRBV7-7 to TRBJ2-2, with 8 bases that match TRBD2. Germline V gene data show CDR1 as SSHAT and CDR2 as FNYEAQ (reference sequence). This CDR3 has 13 residues. The DNA for the CDR3 is TGTGCTAGCAGCCAGCGGGAGTCCGGGGAGCTGTTTTTT. Its protein is CASSQRESGELFF.

This clone was counted a single time. The chain couples TRBV5-6 to TRBJ1-2, with a tentative D call TRBD1 (5 bases). Germline CDR1 SGHDT, CDR2 YYEEEE. V was shortened by 0 bases and J by 8 bases, with 14 bases between the two germline ends. The CDR3 has 14 amino acids. The CDR3 sequence: CASSLVPGPHGYTF. The CDR3 DNA reads TGTGCCAGCAGCTTGGTTCCGGGACCCCACGGCTACACCTTC.

The V call is TRBV5-1, the J call TRBJ2-7; possibly TRBD2 for D (5 bases). Germline lookup yields CDR1 SGHRS and CDR2 YFSETQ. V was trimmed by 0 bases and J by 0 bases, leaving 7 bases between them. The length of the CDR3 is 14 residues. The CDR3 protein is CASSLGDYSYEQYF. CDR3 DNA sequence: TGCGCCAGCAGCTTGGGCGACTACTCCTACGAGCAGTACTTC. Complete variable domain (other parts from reference TRBV5-1 and TRBJ2-7): KAGVTQTPRYLIKTRGQQVTLSCSPISGHRSVSWYQQTPGQGLQFLFEYFSETQRNKGNFPGRFSGRQFSNSRSEMNVSTLELGDSALYLCASSLGDYSYEQYFGPGTRLTVT.